Presented here are 25 T cell receptor beta chains from one specimen sequenced in a study of cytomegalovirus exposure and HLA in healthy donors. PCR primers comprised 60 Vbeta and 13 Jbeta primers. Only in-frame clones appear in the TCRdb table, and some are missing; sequencing was by immunoSEQ multiplex PCR. This sample yields about 160,000 clones, of which about 80% are seen a single time; under 1.5% belongs to the top ten. What was sequenced was PBMCs. These receptors were collected from a man aged 25 to 40 in good health and CMV-seronegative.

The chain uses TRBV10-3 and TRBJ2-1; 10 bases align to TRBD2. Trimming cost V 4 bases and J 7 bases; bases outside gene matches: 1. CDR3 length: 13 amino acids. Germline loops: CDR1 ENHRY, CDR2 SYGVKD. CDR3 DNA: TGTGCCATCAGTGGGACTAGCGGAAATGAGCAGTTCTTC. Its translation is CAISGTSGNEQFF.

The J gene is TRBJ2-1, the V gene TRBV9, with 7 bases aligning to TRBD1. Germline assignment: CDR1 SGDLS and CDR2 YYNGEE. The CDR3 loop spans 14 amino acids. The junction had 7 bases not matched to a gene; V was cut back by 0 bases and J by 10 bases. This chain's CDR3 is CASSVGGTVVEQFF. In nucleotides, the CDR3 is TGTGCCAGCAGCGTAGGTGGGACAGTAGTCGAGCAGTTCTTC.

The chain joins TRBV4-3 to TRBJ1-6, with a tentative D call TRBD1 (5 bases). The germline V gene has CDR1 LGHNA and CDR2 YSLEER. Trimming pared 1 base from V and 7 bases from J, leaving 17 bases between. The CDR3 covers 17 residues. In nucleotides, the CDR3 is TGCGCCAGCAGCCAAGCAGGAAGCTCAGGGCGGAATTCACCCCTCCACTTT. This translates into CASSQAGSSGRNSPLHF.

The chain recombines TRBV6-5 with TRBJ1-3; no clear D gene. The CDR3 has 12 amino acids. Germline CDR1 reads MNHEY; CDR2 reads SVGAGI. Trimming removed 9 bases from V and 0 bases from J, with 6 bases in between. CDR3 sequence (DNA): TGTGCCAGTGCCGGCTCTGGAAACACCATATATTTT. Its protein product is CASAGSGNTIYF.

The chain couples TRBV7-9 to TRBJ2-5, with 8 nucleotides matching TRBD2. The CDR3 totals 17 residues. V was clipped by 1 base and J by 5 bases; unmatched bases: 12. The germline CDR1 and CDR2 sequences are SEHNR and FQNEAQ (reference sequence). CDR3 in amino acids: CASSLGRGGKRRETQYF. The CDR3 bases are TGTGCCAGCAGCTTAGGTCGGGGGGGAAAACGTCGCGAGACCCAGTACTTC.

The chain employs TRBV9 and TRBJ2-1; 14 bases are shared with TRBD2. Germline CDR1 and CDR2: SGDLS and YYNGEE. After removal of 3 bases from V and 7 bases from J, the junction contained 3 bases not matched to a gene. The CDR3 has 15 residues. The CDR3 bases are TGTGCCAGCAGCGCCGGGACTAGCGGGGGAAATGAGCAGTTCTTC. It encodes CASSAGTSGGNEQFF. Filled out from reference TRBV9 and TRBJ2-1, the complete variable domain reads DSGVTQTPKHLITATGQRVTLRCSPRSGDLSVYWYQQSLDQGLQFLIQYYNGEERAKGNILERFSAQQFPDLHSELNLSSLELGDSALYFCASSAGTSGGNEQFFGPGTRLTVL.

V gene TRBV7-9 combines with J gene TRBJ2-7, with 8 nucleotides matching TRBD1. V trimming: 2 bases; J trimming: 5 bases; junction bases outside the gene matches: 11. Germline V gene data show CDR1 as SEHNR and CDR2 as FQNEAQ (reference sequence). The CDR3 consists of 16 residues. The CDR3 protein is CASSLFGQGANDEQYF. CDR3 DNA: TGTGCCAGCAGCTTATTCGGTCAGGGGGCTAATGACGAGCAGTACTTC.

The chain combines TRBV30 with TRBJ2-7; no clear D gene. Trimming removed 1 base at V and 4 bases at J, with 5 bases between. CDR1 and CDR2 (germline): GTSNPN, SVGIG (reference sequence). The CDR3 loop spans 11 amino acids. Here the CDR3 reads CAWSARYEQYF. The CDR3 nucleotides are TGTGCCTGGAGTGCGAGGTACGAGCAGTACTTC.

J is TRBJ2-1 and V is TRBV11-2; 9 bases align to TRBD2. CDR3 length: 15 residues. The junction had 14 bases not matched to a gene; V was cut back by 8 bases and J by 9 bases. Germline lookup yields CDR1 SGHAT and CDR2 FQNNGV. CDR3 DNA sequence: TGTGCCAGCCAAGCCCCAGGGGCGGGGGGGGGTGAGCAGTTCTTC. Translating it yields CASQAPGAGGGEQFF.

V usage is TRBV4-1 and J usage is TRBJ2-5; TRBD2 might be the D (7 bases). V was clipped by 1 base and J by 3 bases, with 12 bases between them. CDR3 length: 15 amino acids. The germline gives CDR1 MGHRA, CDR2 YSYEKL. The DNA for the CDR3 is TGCGCCAGCAGCCAAGGCGGGGGCCTGAAAGAGACCCAGTACTTC. Protein: CASSQGGGLKETQYF.

CDR3 DNA sequence: TGCGCCAGCAGCCAAGATGGGACAGGGCCTTCACCCCTCCACTTT. Amino acids: CASSQDGTGPSPLHF. This chain joins TRBV4-3 and TRBJ1-6; 9 positions match TRBD1. The germline gives CDR1 LGHNA, CDR2 YSLEER. The CDR3 is 15 amino acids. J was trimmed by 9 bases and V by 0 bases; bases with no gene match: 3.

This chain joins TRBV5-5 and TRBJ1-4, with D possibly TRBD1 on 6 matching bases. This CDR3 is built from 14 residues. Germline CDR1 SGHKS, CDR2 YYEKEE (reference sequence). Trimming took 4 bases from V and 7 from J, leaving 14 bases between them. The CDR3 loop is CASSQGQLGEKLFF. The DNA for the CDR3 is TGTGCCAGCAGCCAGGGGCAGCTGGGTGAAAAACTGTTTTTT.

The rearrangement joins TRBV18 to TRBJ2-1, with D uncertain. The CDR3 runs 17 residues. CDR1 KGHSH and CDR2 LQKENI come from the germline V gene. The V gene lost 4 bases and the J gene lost 0 bases, with 16 bases spanning the gap. Written as DNA, the CDR3 is TGTGCCAGCTCACGGTGGGCGCAGCCCAACTCCTACAATGAGCAGTTCTTC. It codes for CASSRWAQPNSYNEQFF.

Comments on this clone: The junction differs from germline at one of its ends, possibly a read error. This chain connects TRBV7-7 to TRBJ1-4; 9 nucleotides match TRBD1. The CDR3 covers 17 residues. From germline, CDR1 is SSHAT and CDR2 FNYEAQ (reference sequence). CDR3: CASSLFAVGQGDEKLFF. In DNA, the CDR3 is TGTGCTAGCAGCTTATTCGCCGTGGGACAGGGAGATGAAAAACTGTTTTTT.

This chain uses TRBV5-8 with TRBJ1-6; TRBD1 might be the D (5 bases). The V end was cut by 0 bases, the J end by 11 bases, with 18 bases between. Germline V CDR1 and CDR2: SGHTS, YDEGEE. The CDR3 covers 16 residues. DNA for the CDR3: TGTGCCAGCAGCTTGGCCATCGGACATGTACCGGCACCCCTCCACTTT. This encodes CASSLAIGHVPAPLHF.

Only one count was recorded for this clone. This rearrangement joins TRBV5-1 to TRBJ2-5, with TRBD1 matching over 7 bases. Judging by the DNA end, TRBJ2-7 fits better; the J call may be wrong. Germline CDR1 SGHRS, CDR2 YFSETQ. CDR3 length equals 14 residues. For the CDR3, the DNA is TGCGCCAGCAGCGACAGGGCCCTTTCCTACGAGCAGTACTTC. Encoded protein: CASSDRALSYEQYF.

The rearrangement uses TRBV5-4 and TRBJ2-5; no definite D call. Trimming removed 1 base at V and 2 bases at J, with 9 bases between. Per the germline V gene, CDR1 is SGHNT and CDR2 is YYREEE (reference sequence). This CDR3 has 14 residues. The CDR3 here is CASSLRTAQETQYF. The CDR3 DNA sequence: TGTGCCAGCAGCTTGCGAACCGCGCAAGAGACCCAGTACTTC.

The chain uses TRBV28 and TRBJ1-3; TRBD1 might be the D (5 bases). Germline CDR1 and CDR2: MDHEN and SYDVKM. The CDR3 has 20 amino acids. The V gene lost 6 bases and the J gene lost 0 bases, with 27 bases spanning the gap. CDR3 residues: CASSSPRALGDHSSGNTIYF. The CDR3 DNA reads TGTGCCAGCAGCTCCCCCAGGGCTTTAGGGGATCACAGCTCTGGAAACACCATATATTTT. The full variable domain, its missing parts supplied by reference TRBV28 and TRBJ1-3, is DVKVTQSSRYLVKRTGEKVFLECVQDMDHENMFWYRQDPGLGLRLIYFSYDVKMKEKGDIPEGYSVSREKKERFSLILESASTNQTSMYLCASSSPRALGDHSSGNTIYFGEGSWLTVV.

V is TRBV19 and J is TRBJ2-7; 10 nucleotides agree with TRBD1. This CDR3 region has 15 residues. From germline, CDR1 is LNHDA and CDR2 SQIVND (reference sequence). With V trimmed by 4 bases and J by 4 bases, 7 bases remained unmatched. CDR3 bases: TGTGCCAGTAGTAGATCCGGGACAGGGGCGTACGAGCAGTACTTC. Translating it yields CASSRSGTGAYEQYF.

V usage is TRBV6-6 and J usage is TRBJ1-4; TRBD1 might be the D (5 bases). CDR1 is MNHNY, CDR2 SVGAGI, per germline (reference sequence). CDR3 length: 15 amino acids. Trimming took 5 bases from V and 7 from J, leaving 17 bases between them. This chain's CDR3 is CASSPQMGLGEKLFF. In nucleotides, the CDR3 is TGTGCCAGCAGTCCACAAATGGGGCTGGGTGAAAAACTGTTTTTT.

The rearrangement links TRBV18 to TRBJ1-3, with TRBD1 matching 7 bases. Germline V gene data show CDR1 as KGHSH and CDR2 as LQKENI. J lost 0 bases, V lost 0 bases, and 5 bases had no gene match. The CDR3 runs to 17 residues. In DNA form, the CDR3 reads TGTGCCAGCTCACCACCGCACAGGGGACCCTCTGGAAACACCATATATTTT. As protein: CASSPPHRGPSGNTIYF.

The V and J genes are TRBV25-1 and TRBJ2-1, with 14 nucleotides matching TRBD2. CDR1 and CDR2 from the germline V gene are MGHDK and SYGVNS. The CDR3 covers 16 residues. With 5 bases clipped from V and 8 bases from J, the junction kept 8 bases outside the gene matches. CDR3 in DNA: TGTGCCAGCAGTCGAGCGGGACTAGCGGGAGAAGATGAGCAGTTCTTC. The encoded protein is CASSRAGLAGEDEQFF.

This chain links TRBV5-1 with TRBJ1-3; 10 nucleotides line up with TRBD1. CDR1 is SGHRS, CDR2 YFSETQ, per germline. With 4 bases clipped from V and 2 bases from J, the junction kept 3 bases outside the gene matches. This CDR3 is built from 15 residues. The CDR3 nucleotides are TGCGCCAGCAGCAGGGGACAGGGGACTGGAAACACCATATATTTT. Amino acids: CASSRGQGTGNTIYF.

This sequence joins TRBV6-5 and TRBJ2-1, with 7 bases that match TRBD2. The CDR3 is 15 residues long. In germline, CDR1 is MNHEY, CDR2 SVGAGI. The J segment lost 3 bases and the V segment lost 6 bases, leaving 8 bases of the junction unmatched. In DNA form, the CDR3 reads TGTGCCAGCAGGTCCGGGACTACCTACTACAATGAGCAGTTCTTC. Translating gives CASRSGTTYYNEQFF.

The chain couples TRBV28 to TRBJ1-1, with 10 positions matching TRBD1. The V and J ends lost 2 bases and 4 bases, in that order; junction bases with no gene match: 1. Germline V gene lookup returns CDR1 MDHEN and CDR2 SYDVKM. The CDR3 is 14 amino acids. The CDR3 DNA sequence: TGTGCCAGCAGTTTAGGGACAGGGGTCACTGAAGCTTTCTTT. Translating it yields CASSLGTGVTEAFF.